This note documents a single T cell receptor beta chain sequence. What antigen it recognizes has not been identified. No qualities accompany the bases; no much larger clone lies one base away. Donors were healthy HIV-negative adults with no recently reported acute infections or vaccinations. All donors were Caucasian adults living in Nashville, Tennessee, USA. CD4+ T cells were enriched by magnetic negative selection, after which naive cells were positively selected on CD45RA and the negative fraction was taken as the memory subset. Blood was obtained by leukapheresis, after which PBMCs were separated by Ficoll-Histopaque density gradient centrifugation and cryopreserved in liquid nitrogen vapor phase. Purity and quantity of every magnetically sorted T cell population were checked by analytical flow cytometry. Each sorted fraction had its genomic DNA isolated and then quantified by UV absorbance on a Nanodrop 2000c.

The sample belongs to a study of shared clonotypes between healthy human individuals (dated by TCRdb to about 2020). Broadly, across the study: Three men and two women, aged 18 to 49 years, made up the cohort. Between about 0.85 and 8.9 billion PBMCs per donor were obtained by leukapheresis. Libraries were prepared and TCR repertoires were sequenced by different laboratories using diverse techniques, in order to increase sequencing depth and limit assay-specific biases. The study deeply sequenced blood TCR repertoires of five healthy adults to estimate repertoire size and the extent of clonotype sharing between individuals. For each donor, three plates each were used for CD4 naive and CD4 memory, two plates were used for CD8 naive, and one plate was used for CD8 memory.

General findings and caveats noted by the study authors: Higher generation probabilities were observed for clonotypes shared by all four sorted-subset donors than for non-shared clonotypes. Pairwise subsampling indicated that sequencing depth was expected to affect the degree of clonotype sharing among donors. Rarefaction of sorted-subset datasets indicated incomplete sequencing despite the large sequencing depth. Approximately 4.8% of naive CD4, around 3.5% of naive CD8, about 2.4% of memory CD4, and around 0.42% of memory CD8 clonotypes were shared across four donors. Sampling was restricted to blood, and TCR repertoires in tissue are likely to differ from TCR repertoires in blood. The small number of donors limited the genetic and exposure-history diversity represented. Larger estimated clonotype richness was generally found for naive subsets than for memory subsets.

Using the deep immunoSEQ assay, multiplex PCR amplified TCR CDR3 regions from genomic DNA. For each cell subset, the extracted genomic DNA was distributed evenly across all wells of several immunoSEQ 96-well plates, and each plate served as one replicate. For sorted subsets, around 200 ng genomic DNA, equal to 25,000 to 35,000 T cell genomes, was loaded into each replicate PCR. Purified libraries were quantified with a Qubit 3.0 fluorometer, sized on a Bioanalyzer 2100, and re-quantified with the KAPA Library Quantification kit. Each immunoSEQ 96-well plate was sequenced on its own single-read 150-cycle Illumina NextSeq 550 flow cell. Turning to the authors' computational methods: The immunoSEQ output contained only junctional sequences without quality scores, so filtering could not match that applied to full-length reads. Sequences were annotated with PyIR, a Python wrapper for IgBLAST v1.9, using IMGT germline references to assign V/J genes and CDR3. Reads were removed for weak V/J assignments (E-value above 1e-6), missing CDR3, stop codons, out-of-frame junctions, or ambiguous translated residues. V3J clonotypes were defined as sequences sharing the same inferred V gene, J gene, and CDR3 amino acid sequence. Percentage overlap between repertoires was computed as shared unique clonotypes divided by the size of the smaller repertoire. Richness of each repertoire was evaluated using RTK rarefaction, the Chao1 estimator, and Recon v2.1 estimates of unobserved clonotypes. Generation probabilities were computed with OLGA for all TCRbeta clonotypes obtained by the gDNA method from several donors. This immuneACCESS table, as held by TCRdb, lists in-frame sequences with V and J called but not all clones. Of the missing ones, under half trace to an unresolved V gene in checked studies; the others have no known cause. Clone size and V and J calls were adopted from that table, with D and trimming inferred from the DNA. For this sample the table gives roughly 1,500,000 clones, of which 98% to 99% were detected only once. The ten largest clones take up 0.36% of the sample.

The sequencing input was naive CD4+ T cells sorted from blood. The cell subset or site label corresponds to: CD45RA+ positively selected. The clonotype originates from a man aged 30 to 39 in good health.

The CDR3 loop reads CASSTNAGFYPYEQYF. The DNA is as follows: TGTGCCAGTAGTACTAACGCGGGATTCTACCCTTACGAGCAGTACTTC. The receptor chain draws on TRBV19 and TRBJ2-7; 6 matching bases give a weak D call of TRBD2. From the germline V gene (reference sequence), CDR1 is LNHDA and CDR2 is SQIVND. The junction carries 20 bases between V and J, which are trimmed by 4 bases and 4 bases respectively. The cysteine opens and the phenylalanine closes a CDR3 of 16 amino acids. The only DNA kept is the CDR3, 48 bases in frame from the first base. The full variable domain, completed from the reference TRBV19 and TRBJ2-7 proteins outside the CDR3, reads DGGITQSPKYLFRKEGQNVTLSCEQNLNHDAMYWYRQDPGQGLRLIYYSQIVNDFQKGDIAEGYSVSREKKESFPLTVTSAQKNPTAFYLCASSTNAGFYPYEQYFGPGTRLTVT.